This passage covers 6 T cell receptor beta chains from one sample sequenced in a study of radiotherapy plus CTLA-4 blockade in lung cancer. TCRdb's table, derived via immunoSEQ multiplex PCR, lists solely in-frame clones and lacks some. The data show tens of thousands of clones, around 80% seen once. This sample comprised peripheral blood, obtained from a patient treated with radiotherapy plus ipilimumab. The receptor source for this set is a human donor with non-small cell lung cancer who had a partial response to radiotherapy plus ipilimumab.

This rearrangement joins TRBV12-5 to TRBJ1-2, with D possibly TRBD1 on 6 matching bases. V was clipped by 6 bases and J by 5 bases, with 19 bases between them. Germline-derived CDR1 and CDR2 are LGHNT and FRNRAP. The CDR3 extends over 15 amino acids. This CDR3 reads CASGQPTGPSYGYTF. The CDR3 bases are TGTGCTAGTGGCCAACCGACAGGCCCTTCATATGGCTACACCTTC. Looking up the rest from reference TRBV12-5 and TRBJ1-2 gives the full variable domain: DARVTQTPRHKVTEMGQEVTMRCQPILGHNTVFWYRQTMMQGLELLAYFRNRAPLDDSGMPKDRFSAEMPDATLATLKIQPSEPRDSAVYFCASGQPTGPSYGYTFGSGTRLTVV.

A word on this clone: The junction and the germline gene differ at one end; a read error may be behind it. In DNA, the CDR3 is TGCAGTGCTAGCCCGTCCGGGACAGTCGGCTTT. Encoded protein: CSASPSGTVGF. The V and J genes are TRBV20-1 and TRBJ2-3; 7 bases are a match to TRBD1. The length of the CDR3 is 11 residues. CDR1 and CDR2 from the germline V gene are DFQATT and SNEGSKA (reference sequence).

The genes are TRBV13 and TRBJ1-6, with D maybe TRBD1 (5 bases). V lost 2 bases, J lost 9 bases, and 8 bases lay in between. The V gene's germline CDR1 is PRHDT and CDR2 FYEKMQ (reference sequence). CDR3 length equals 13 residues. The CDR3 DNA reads TGTGCCAGCAGCTTAAGGGGTATTTCACCCCTCCACTTT. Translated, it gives CASSLRGISPLHF.

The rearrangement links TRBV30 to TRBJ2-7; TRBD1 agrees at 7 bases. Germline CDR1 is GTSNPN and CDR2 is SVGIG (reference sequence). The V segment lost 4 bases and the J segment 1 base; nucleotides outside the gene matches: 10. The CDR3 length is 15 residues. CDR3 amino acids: CAWTPRQGRSYEQYF. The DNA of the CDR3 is TGTGCCTGGACCCCCCGACAGGGTCGGTCCTACGAGCAGTACTTC.

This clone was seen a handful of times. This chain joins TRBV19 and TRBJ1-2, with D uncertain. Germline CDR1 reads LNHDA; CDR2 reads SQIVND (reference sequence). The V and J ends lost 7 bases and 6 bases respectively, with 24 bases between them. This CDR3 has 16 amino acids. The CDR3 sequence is CASKSGTTWVKNGYTF. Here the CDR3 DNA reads TGTGCCAGTAAGTCCGGCACTACCTGGGTGAAGAATGGCTACACCTTC.

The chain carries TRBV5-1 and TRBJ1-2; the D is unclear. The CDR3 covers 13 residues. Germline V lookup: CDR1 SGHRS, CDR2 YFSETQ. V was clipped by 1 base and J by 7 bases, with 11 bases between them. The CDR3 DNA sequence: TGCGCCAGCAGCTTGAAATCCCCCGGTGGCTACACCTTC. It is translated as CASSLKSPGGYTF.